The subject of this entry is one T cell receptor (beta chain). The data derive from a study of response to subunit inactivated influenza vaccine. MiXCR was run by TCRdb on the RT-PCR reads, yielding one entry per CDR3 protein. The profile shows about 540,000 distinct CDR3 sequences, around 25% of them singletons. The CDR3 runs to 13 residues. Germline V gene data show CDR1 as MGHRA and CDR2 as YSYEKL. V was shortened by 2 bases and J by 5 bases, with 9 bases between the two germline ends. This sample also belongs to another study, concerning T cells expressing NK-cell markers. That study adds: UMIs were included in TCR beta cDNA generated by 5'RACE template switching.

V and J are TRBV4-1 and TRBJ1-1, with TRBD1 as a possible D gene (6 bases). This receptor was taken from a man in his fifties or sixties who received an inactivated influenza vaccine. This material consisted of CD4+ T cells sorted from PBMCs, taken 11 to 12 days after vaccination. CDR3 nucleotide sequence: TGCGCCAGCAGCCAAAACAGGGTTACTGAAGCTTTCTTT. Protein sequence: CASSQNRVTEAFF.